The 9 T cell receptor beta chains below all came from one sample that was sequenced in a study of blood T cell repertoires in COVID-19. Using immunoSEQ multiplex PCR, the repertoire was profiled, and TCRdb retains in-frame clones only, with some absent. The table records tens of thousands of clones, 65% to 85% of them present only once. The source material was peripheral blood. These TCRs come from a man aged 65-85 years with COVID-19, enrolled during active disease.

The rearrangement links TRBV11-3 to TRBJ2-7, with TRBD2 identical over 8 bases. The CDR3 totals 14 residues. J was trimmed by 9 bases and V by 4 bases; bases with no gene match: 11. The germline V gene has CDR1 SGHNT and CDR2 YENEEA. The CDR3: CASSYPPGGPRQYF. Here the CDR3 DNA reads TGTGCCAGCAGCTACCCGCCGGGGGGGCCGAGGCAGTACTTC.

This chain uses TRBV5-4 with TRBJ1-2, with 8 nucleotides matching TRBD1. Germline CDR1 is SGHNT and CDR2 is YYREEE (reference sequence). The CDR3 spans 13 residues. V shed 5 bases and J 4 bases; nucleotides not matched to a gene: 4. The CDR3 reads CASRTGEGYGYTF. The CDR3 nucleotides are TGTGCCAGCAGGACAGGGGAAGGCTATGGCTACACCTTC.

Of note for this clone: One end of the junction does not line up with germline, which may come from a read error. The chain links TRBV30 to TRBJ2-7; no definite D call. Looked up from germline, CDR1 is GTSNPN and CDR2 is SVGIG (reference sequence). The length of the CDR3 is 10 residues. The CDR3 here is CAWSVPGRDF. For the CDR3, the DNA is TGTGCCTGGAGTGTCCCAGGTCGTGACTTC.

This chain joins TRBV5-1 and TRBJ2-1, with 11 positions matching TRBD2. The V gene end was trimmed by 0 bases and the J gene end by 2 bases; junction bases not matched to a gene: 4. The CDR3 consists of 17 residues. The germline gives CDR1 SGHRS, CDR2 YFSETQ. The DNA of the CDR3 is TGCGCCAGCAGCTTGGGGAGTAGCGGGAGGGCCTACAATGAGCAGTTCTTC. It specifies CASSLGSSGRAYNEQFF.

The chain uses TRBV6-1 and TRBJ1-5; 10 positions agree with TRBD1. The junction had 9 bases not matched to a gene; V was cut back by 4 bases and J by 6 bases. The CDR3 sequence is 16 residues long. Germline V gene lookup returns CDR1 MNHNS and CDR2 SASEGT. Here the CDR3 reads CASSARGTGAGQPQHF. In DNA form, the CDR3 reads TGTGCCAGCAGTGCAAGAGGGACAGGGGCAGGTCAGCCCCAGCATTTT.

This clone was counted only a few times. The CDR3 sequence: CASSLGRDGYTF. The CDR3 coding sequence is TGTGCCAGCAGTTTAGGCAGGGATGGCTACACCTTC. This chain connects TRBV28 to TRBJ1-2; maybe TRBD1 (5 bases). CDR1 and CDR2 (germline): MDHEN, SYDVKM. The CDR3 consists of 12 residues. V shed 2 bases and J shed 6 bases, with 7 bases lying between them.

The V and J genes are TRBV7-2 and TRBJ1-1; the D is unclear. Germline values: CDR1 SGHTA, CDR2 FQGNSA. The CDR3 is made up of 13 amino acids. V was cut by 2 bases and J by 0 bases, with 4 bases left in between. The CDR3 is CASSLQLNTEAFF. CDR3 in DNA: TGTGCCAGCAGCTTACAATTGAACACTGAAGCTTTCTTT.

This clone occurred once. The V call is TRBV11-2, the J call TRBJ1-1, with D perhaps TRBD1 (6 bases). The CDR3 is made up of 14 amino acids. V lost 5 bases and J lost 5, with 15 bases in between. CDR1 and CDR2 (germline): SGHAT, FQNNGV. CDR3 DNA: TGTGCCAGCAGCCTCATGGAACAGGGTACTGAAGCTTTCTTT. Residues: CASSLMEQGTEAFF.

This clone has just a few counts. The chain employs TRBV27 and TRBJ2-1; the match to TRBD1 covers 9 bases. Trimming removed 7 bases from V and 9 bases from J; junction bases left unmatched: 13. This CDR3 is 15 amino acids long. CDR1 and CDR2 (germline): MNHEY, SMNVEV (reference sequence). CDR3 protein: CASNAIGTGMGEQFF. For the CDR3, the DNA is TGTGCCAGCAACGCCATAGGGACAGGGATGGGTGAGCAGTTCTTC.